This T cell receptor (beta chain) was recovered during a study of tumor-infiltrating lymphocytes in primary liver carcinoma. Whole-study context: Surgery removed the patients' primary liver carcinoma. Study results and limitations: Researchers found tumor-adjacent and tumor-blood pairs overlapped less than tumor region pairs.

CDR1 and CDR2 (germline): MNHEY, SVGAGI. Between the trimmed V and J ends, which lost 6 bases and 0 bases, there was a span of 12 bases. CDR3 length: 14 amino acids. This clonotype came up a few times. Its antigen remains unidentified. Germline DNA was also extracted, while the blood RNA originated from unsorted whole blood. Among the patients, all had chronic HBV infection and none had been treated. They drew about 4 milliliters of peripheral blood before surgery. TCR beta cDNA was made from around 460 ng total RNA with a constant-region primer. Library construction for TCR beta comprised three nested multiplex PCR rounds performed with slightly modified ARM-PCR. Each of the first two PCR rounds ran approximately 10 cycles with TRBV1-TRBV30 forward and C-beta reverse primers. TCRdb re-analysed the multiplex PCR reads in MiXCR, keeping a single row per CDR3 protein. The table records hundreds of thousands of distinct CDR3 sequences, approximately 58% of them present only once.

This TCR came from a woman aged 25 to 39 with primary liver carcinoma and hepatitis B virus infection. Material for sequencing was peripheral blood. The chain links TRBV6-5 to TRBJ2-7; D might be TRBD1 (6 bases). For the CDR3, the DNA is TGTGCCAGCAGGACAACAGGGAACTCCTACGAGCAGTACTTC. This gives the protein CASRTTGNSYEQYF.